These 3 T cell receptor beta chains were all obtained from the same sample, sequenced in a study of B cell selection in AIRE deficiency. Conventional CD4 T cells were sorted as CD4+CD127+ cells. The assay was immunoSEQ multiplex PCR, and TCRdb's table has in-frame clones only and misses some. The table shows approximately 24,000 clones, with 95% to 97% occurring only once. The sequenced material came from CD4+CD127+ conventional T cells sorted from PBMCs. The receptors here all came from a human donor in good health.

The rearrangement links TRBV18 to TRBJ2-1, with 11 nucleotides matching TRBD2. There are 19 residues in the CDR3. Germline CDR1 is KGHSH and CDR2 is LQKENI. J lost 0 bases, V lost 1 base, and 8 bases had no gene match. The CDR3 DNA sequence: TGTGCCAGCTCACCACTAACTAGCGGGGGTTCGGGCTCCTACAATGAGCAGTTCTTC. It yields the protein CASSPLTSGGSGSYNEQFF. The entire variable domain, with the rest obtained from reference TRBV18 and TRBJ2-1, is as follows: NAGVMQNPRHLVRRRGQEARLRCSPMKGHSHVYWYRQLPEEGLKFMVYLQKENIIDESGMPKERFSAEFPKEGPSILRIQQVVRGDSAAYFCASSPLTSGGSGSYNEQFFGPGTRLTVL.

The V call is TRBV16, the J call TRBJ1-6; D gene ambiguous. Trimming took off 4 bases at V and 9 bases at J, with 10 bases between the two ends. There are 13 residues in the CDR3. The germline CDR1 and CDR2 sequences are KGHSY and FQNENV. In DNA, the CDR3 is TGTGCCAGCAGCCCAGACCTGGGTTCACCCCTCCACTTT. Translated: CASSPDLGSPLHF.

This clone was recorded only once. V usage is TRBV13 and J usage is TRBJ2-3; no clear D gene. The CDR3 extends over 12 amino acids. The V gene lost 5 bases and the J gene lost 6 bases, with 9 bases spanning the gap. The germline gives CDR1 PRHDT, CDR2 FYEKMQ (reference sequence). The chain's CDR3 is CASSRREDTQYF. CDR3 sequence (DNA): TGTGCCAGCAGCCGTAGAGAGGATACGCAGTATTTT.